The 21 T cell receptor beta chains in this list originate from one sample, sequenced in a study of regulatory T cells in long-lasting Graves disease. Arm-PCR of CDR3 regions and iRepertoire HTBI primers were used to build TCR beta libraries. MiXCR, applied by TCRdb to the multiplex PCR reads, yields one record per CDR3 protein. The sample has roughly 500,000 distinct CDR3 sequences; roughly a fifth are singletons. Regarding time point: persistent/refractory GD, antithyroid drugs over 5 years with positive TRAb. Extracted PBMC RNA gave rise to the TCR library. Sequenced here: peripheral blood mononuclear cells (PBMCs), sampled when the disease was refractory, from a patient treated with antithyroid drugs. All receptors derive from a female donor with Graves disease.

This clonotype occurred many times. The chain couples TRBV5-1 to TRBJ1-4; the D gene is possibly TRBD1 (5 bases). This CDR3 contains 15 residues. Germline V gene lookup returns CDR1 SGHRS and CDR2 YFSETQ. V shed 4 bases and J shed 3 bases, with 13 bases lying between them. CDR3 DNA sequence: TGCGCCAGCAGCGGTTCGCCGGGGCCTAATGAAAAACTGTTTTTT. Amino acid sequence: CASSGSPGPNEKLFF.

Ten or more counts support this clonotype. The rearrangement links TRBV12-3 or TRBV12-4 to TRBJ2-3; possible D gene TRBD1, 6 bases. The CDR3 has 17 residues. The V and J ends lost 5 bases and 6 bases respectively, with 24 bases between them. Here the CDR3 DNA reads TGTGCCAGCAGTCTATTCGGTGGGACAAATGCCTTGGATACGCAGTATTTT. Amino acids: CASSLFGGTNALDTQYF.

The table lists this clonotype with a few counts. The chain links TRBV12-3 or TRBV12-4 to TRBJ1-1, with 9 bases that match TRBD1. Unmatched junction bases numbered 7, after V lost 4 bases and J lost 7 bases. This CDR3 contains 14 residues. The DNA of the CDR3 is TGTGCCAGCAGTTCCACGACAGGGGGGAGTGAAGCTTTCTTT. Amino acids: CASSSTTGGSEAFF.

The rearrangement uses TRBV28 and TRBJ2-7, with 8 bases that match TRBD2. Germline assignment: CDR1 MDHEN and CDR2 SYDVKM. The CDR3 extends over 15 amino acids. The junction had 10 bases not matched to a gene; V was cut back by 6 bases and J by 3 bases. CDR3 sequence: CASSPELAGNYEQYF. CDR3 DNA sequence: TGTGCCAGCAGCCCGGAGCTAGCGGGTAACTACGAGCAGTACTTC.

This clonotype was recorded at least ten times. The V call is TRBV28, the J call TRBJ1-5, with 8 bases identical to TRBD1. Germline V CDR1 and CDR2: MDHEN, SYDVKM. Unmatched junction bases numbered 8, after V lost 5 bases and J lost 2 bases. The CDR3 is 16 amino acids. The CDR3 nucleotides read TGTGCCAGCAGTCTAGACAGGGGTTCGGGCAATCAGCCCCAGCATTTT. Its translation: CASSLDRGSGNQPQHF.

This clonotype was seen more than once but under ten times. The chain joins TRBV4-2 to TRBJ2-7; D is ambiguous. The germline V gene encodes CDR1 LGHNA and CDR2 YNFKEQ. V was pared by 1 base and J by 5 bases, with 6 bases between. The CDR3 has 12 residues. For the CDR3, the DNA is TGTGCCAGCAGCCAAGGTGACGACGAGCAGTACTTC. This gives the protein CASSQGDDEQYF.

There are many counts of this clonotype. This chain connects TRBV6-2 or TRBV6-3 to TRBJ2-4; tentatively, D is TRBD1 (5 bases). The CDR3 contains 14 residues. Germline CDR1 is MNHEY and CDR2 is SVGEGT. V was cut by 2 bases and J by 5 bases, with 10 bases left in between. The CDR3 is CASSYKGIENIQYF. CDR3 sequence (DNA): TGTGCCAGCAGTTACAAGGGGATAGAAAACATTCAGTACTTC.

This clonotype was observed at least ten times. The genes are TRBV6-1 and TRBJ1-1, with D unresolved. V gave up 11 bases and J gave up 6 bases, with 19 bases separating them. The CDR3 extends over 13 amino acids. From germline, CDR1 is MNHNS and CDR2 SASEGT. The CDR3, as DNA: TGTGCCGGTGGGGAGTCAAGCTTCTCTGAAGCTTTCTTT. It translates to CAGGESSFSEAFF.

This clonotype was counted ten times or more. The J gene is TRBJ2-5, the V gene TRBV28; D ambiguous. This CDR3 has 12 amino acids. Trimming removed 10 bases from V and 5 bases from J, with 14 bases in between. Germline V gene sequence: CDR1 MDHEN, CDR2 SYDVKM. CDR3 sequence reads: CATLRGRETQYF. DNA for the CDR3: TGTGCCACCCTCAGAGGACGGGAGACCCAGTACTTC. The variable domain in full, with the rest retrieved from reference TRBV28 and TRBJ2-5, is DVKVTQSSRYLVKRTGEKVFLECVQDMDHENMFWYRQDPGLGLRLIYFSYDVKMKEKGDIPEGYSVSREKKERFSLILESASTNQTSMYLCATLRGRETQYFGPGTRLLVL.

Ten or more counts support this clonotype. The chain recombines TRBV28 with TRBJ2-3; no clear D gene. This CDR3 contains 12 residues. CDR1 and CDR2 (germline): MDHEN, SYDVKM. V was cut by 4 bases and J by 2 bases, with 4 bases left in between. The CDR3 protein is CASSSTTDTQYF. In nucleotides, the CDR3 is TGTGCCAGCAGTTCAACCACAGATACGCAGTATTTT.

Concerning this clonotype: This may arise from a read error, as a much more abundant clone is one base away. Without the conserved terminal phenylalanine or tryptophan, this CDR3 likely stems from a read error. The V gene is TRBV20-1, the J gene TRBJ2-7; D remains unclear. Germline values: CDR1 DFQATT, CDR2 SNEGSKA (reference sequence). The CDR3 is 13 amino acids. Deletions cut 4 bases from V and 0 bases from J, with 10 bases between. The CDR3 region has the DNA TGCAGTGCTATTACCCTCCACTCCTACGAGCAGTACTCC. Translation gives CSAITLHSYEQYS.

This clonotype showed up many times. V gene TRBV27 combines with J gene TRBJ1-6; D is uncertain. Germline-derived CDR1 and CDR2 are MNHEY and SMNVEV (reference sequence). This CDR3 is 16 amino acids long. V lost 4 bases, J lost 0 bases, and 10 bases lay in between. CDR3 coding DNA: TGTGCCAGCAGTTCGGCCCTTGCCTCCTATAATTCACCCCTCCACTTT. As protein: CASSSALASYNSPLHF.

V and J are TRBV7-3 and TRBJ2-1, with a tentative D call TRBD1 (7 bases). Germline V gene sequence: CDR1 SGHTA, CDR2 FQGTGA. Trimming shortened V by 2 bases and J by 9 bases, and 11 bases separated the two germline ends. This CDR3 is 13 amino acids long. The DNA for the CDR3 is TGTGCCAGCAGCTTATCAGGGGGGAGTGAGCAGTTCTTC. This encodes CASSLSGGSEQFF.

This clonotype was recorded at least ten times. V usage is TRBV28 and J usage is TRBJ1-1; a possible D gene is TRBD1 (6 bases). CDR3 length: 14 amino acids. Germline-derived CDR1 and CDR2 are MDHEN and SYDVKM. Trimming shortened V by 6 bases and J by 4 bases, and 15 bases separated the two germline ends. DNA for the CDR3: TGTGCCAGCAGGGTACAGGGTCTGGTCACTGAAGCTTTCTTT. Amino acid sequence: CASRVQGLVTEAFF.

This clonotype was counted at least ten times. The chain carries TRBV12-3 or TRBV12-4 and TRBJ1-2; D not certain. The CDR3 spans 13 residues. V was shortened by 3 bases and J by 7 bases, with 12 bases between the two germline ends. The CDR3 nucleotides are TGTGCCAGCAGTTTCGAGGGAGTAGGTGGCTACACCTTC. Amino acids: CASSFEGVGGYTF.

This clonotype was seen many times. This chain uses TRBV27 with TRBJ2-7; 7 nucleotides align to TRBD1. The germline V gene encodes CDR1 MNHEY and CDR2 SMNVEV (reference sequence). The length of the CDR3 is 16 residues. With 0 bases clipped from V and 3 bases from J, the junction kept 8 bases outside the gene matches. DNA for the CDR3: TGTGCCAGCAGTTTATCGGGTTTAGGGGGCTTCTACGAGCAGTACTTC. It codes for CASSLSGLGGFYEQYF.

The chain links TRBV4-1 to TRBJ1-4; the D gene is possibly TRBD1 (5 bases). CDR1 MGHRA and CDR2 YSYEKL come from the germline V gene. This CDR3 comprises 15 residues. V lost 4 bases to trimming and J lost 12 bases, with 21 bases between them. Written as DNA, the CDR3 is TGCGCCAGCAGCCCCGAAGGGGCCCGTATGGCGGAACTGTTTTTT. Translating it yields CASSPEGARMAELFF.

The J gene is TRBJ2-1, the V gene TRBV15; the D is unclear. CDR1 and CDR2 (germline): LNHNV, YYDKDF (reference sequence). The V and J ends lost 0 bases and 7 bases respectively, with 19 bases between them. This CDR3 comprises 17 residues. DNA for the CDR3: TGTGCCACCAGCAGAGATCGGGCGACATTCCTCGTTAATGAGCAGTTCTTC. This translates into CATSRDRATFLVNEQFF.

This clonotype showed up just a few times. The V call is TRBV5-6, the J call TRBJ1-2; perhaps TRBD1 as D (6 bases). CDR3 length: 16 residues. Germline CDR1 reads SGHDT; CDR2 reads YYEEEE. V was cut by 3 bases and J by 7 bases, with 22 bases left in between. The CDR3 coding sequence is TGTGCCAGCAGCTCAAAAGTTACAGGGTTTGTAGGTGGCTACACCTTC. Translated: CASSSKVTGFVGGYTF.

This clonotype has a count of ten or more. The DNA of the CDR3 is TGTGCCAGCAGATCTTGGCGAGGAGGAGGCGTAGAGACCCAGTACTTC. The encoded protein is CASRSWRGGGVETQYF. The chain couples TRBV7-9 to TRBJ2-5, with D tentatively TRBD2 (5 bases). The CDR3 is 16 amino acids. Germline V gene sequence: CDR1 SEHNR, CDR2 FQNEAQ (reference sequence). V was trimmed by 6 bases and J by 4 bases, leaving 21 bases between them. Full variable domain (missing parts from reference TRBV7-9 and TRBJ2-5): DTGVSQNPRHKITKRGQNVTFRCDPISEHNRLYWYRQTLGQGPEFLTYFQNEAQLEKSRLLSDRFSAERPKGSFSTLEIQRTEQGDSAMYLCASRSWRGGGVETQYFGPGTRLLVL.

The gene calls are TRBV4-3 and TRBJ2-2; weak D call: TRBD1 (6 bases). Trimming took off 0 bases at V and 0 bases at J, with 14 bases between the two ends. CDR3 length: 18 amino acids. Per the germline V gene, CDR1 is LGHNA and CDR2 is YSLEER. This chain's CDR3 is CASSQDRYGTTNTGELFF. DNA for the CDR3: TGCGCCAGCAGCCAAGATCGGTATGGGACAACGAACACCGGGGAGCTGTTTTTT.